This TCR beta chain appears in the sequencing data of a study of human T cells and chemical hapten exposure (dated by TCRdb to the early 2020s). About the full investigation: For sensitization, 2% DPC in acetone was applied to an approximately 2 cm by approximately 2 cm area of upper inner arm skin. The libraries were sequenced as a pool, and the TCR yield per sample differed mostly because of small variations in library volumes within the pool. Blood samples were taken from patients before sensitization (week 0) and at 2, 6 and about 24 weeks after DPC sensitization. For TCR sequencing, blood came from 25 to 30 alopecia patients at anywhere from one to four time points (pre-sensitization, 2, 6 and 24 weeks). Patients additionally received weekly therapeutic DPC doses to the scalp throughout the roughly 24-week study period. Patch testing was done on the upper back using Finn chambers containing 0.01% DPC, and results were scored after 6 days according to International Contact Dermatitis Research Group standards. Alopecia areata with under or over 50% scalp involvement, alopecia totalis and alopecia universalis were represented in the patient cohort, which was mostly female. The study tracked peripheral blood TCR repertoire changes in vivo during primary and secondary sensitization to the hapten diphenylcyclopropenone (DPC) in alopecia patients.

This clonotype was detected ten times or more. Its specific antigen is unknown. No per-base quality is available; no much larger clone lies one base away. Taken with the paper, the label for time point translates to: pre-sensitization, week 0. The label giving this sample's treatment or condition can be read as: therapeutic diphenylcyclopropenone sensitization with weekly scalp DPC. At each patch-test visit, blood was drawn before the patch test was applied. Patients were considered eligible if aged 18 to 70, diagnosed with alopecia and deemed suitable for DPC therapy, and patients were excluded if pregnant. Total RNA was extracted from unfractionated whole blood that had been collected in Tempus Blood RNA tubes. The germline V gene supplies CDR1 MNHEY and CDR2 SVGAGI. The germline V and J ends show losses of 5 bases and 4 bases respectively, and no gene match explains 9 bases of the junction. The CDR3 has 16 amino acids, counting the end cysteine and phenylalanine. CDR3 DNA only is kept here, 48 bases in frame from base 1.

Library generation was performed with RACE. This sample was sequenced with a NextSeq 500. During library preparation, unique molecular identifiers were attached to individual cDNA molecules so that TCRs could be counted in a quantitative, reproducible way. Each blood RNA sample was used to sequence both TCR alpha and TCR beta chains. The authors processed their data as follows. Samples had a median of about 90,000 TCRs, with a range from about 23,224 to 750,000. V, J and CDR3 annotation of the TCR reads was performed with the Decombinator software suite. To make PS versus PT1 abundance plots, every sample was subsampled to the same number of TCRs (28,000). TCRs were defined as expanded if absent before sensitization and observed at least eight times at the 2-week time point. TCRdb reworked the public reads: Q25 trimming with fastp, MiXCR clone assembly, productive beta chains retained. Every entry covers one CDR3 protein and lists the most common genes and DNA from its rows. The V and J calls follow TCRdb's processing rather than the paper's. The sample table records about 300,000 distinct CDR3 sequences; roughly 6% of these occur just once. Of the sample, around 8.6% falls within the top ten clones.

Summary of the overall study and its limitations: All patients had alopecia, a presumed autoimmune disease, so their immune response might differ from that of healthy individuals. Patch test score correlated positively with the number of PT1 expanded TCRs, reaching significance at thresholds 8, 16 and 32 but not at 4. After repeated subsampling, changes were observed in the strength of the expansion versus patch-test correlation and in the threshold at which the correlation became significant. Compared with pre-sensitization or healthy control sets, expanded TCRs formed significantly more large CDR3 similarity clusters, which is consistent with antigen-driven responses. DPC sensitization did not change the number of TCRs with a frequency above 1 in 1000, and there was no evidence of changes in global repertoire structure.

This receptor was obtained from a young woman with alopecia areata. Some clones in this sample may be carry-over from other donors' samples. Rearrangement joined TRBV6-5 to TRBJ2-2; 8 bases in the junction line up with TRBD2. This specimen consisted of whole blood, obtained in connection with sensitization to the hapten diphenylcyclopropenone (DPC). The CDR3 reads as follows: CASSLWRGVGTGELFF. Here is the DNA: TGTGCCAGCAGTCTTTGGCGGGGGGTGGGCACCGGGGAGCTGTTTTTT.